This T cell receptor beta chain was profiled in a study of blood T cell repertoires in COVID-19. Study context: Donors in the United States, Italy and Spain gave samples during acute or convalescent COVID-19. PBMCs, B-cell-depleted T cells, or T cells were the source of the cDNA or gDNA that made up the material.

The sample holds one count of this clone. Authors' methods: Counts of nucleated cells, estimated from reference gene primer amplification, were obtained. Assay: immunoSEQ multiplex PCR; the TCRdb copy retains only in-frame clones and omits some. V and J calls and clone size are copied from that table; D and trimming were computed from the DNA. Of about 190,000 clones detected, 80% appear once; the ten largest clones hold about 7%. The receptor's source is a man in his sixties with acute or convalescent COVID-19. The sample taken for sequencing was peripheral blood.

CDR3 DNA: TGTGCCAGCAGCTTGGGAGGCGGGACCAATGAGCAGTTCTTC. Protein product: CASSLGGGTNEQFF. This rearrangement joins TRBV5-4 to TRBJ2-1; weak D call: TRBD2 (6 bases). Germline values: CDR1 SGHNT, CDR2 YYREEE (reference sequence). V was cut by 0 bases and J by 6 bases, with 10 bases left in between. The CDR3 has 14 residues.